These 16 T cell receptor beta chains came from one sample sequenced in a study of spatial heterogeneity in lung cancer. Findings and limits, study-wide: Expanded intratumoral alpha and beta TCR counts tracked tumor mutation counts.

Their antigens are not known. In TCRdb, the 5' RACE reads were re-called with MiXCR into one record per CDR3 protein. The sample consists of more than 5,500 distinct CDR3 sequences, about 5.2% of them appearing once. This sample's time point: sample taken at primary tumor resection. This sample comprised lung tumor tissue, obtained at surgery. The receptors come from a male donor with early-stage non-small cell lung cancer.

There are many counts of this clonotype. The CDR3 spells CASSKEGGADTQYF. The CDR3 DNA reads TGTGCCAGCAGTAAGGAGGGAGGAGCAGATACGCAGTATTTT. This sequence joins TRBV28 and TRBJ2-3, with a tentative D call TRBD2 (6 bases). CDR1 is MDHEN and CDR2 is SYDVKM in the germline V gene. The CDR3 extends over 14 amino acids. V dropped 5 bases and J dropped 4 bases, with 13 bases sitting between them. The full variable domain, with the rest looked up from reference TRBV28 and TRBJ2-3, is DVKVTQSSRYLVKRTGEKVFLECVQDMDHENMFWYRQDPGLGLRLIYFSYDVKMKEKGDIPEGYSVSREKKERFSLILESASTNQTSMYLCASSKEGGADTQYFGPGTRLTVL.

There are many counts of this clonotype. The V gene is TRBV30, the J gene TRBJ1-5, with TRBD1 matching over 7 bases. From germline, CDR1 is GTSNPN and CDR2 SVGIG (reference sequence). V lost 0 bases to trimming and J lost 6 bases; unmatched junction nucleotides: 5. This CDR3 contains 14 residues. This CDR3 reads CAWSVGGGGQPQHF. In DNA form, the CDR3 reads TGTGCCTGGAGTGTAGGAGGGGGCGGTCAGCCCCAGCATTTT. The whole variable domain, remainder taken from reference TRBV30 and TRBJ1-5, is SQTIHQWPATLVQPVGSPLSLECTVEGTSNPNLYWYRQAAGRGLQLLFYSVGIGQISSEVPQNLSASRPQDRQFILSSKKLLLSDSGFYLCAWSVGGGGQPQHFGDGTRLSIL.

This clonotype was seen many times. The CDR3 protein is CSVEAQAGGEKLFF. The CDR3 DNA reads as TGCAGCGTTGAGGCCCAAGCCGGCGGGGAAAAACTGTTTTTT. The chain uses TRBV29-1 and TRBJ1-4; unclear D gene. Germline CDR1 is SQVTM and CDR2 is ANQGSEA. This CDR3 is built from 14 residues. The V gene lost 3 bases and the J gene lost 8 bases, with 16 bases spanning the gap. Full variable domain (rest looked up from reference TRBV29-1 and TRBJ1-4): SAVISQKPSRDICQRGTSLTIQCQVDSQVTMMFWYRQQPGQSLTLIATANQGSEATYESGFVIDKFPISRPNLTFSTLTVSNMSPEDSSIYLCSVEAQAGGEKLFFGSGTQLSVL.

This clonotype was detected many times. This rearrangement joins TRBV5-1 to TRBJ1-1, with D possibly TRBD1 on 5 matching bases. The CDR3 loop spans 15 amino acids. Germline lookup yields CDR1 SGHRS and CDR2 YFSETQ. Trimming removed 3 bases at V and 3 bases at J, with 15 bases between. CDR3: CASSSSGERDTEAFF. CDR3 sequence (DNA): TGCGCCAGCAGCTCATCGGGGGAGAGGGACACTGAAGCTTTCTTT.

The table lists this clonotype with many counts. V and J are TRBV2 and TRBJ2-7; D is undetermined. Per germline, CDR1 SNHLY and CDR2 FYNNEI. This CDR3 contains 15 residues. V lost 6 bases and J lost 3, with 18 bases in between. The CDR3 sequence: CASSASYSKHYEQYF. The CDR3 bases are TGTGCCAGCAGCGCCTCCTATTCCAAGCACTACGAGCAGTACTTC.

This clonotype appeared many times. This chain connects TRBV6-1 to TRBJ1-2, with TRBD1 as a possible D gene (5 bases). Trimming left V 5 bases short and J 3 bases short, with 10 bases between. The CDR3 covers 13 residues. In germline, CDR1 is MNHNS, CDR2 SASEGT. The CDR3 DNA follows: TGTGCCAGCAGTATAGACAGCTACTATGGCTACACCTTC. It translates to CASSIDSYYGYTF.

This clonotype was counted at least ten times. V gene TRBV10-3 combines with J gene TRBJ1-3; D not certain. Trimming took 4 bases from V and 0 from J, leaving 7 bases between them. The CDR3 loop spans 14 amino acids. Per germline, CDR1 ENHRY and CDR2 SYGVKD. The chain's CDR3 is CAISGASSGNTIYF. CDR3 bases: TGTGCCATCAGTGGGGCTTCCTCTGGAAACACCATATATTTT.

In its sample, this clonotype was seen many times. V usage is TRBV7-9 and J usage is TRBJ2-5; D is unresolved. The CDR3 runs to 11 residues. The V end lost 1 base, the J end lost 8 bases, and 5 bases lay between the germline ends. CDR1 is SEHNR, CDR2 FQNEAQ, per germline (reference sequence). CDR3 nucleotides: TGTGCCAGCAGCTTAGTCGATACCCAGTACTTC. Amino acid sequence: CASSLVDTQYF.

There are a few counts of this clonotype. The V gene is TRBV28, the J gene TRBJ2-5; D is perhaps TRBD1 or TRBD2 (5 bases each). The CDR3 has 18 amino acids. The germline gives CDR1 MDHEN, CDR2 SYDVKM. V gave up 2 bases and J gave up 6 bases, with 25 bases separating them. The CDR3 sequence is CASSLAGQVGTQGQTQYF. The DNA of the CDR3 is TGTGCCAGCAGTTTAGCTGGGCAGGTCGGGACCCAGGGACAGACCCAGTACTTC.

By proportion, this clonotype is large (0.1 to 1%). The chain has TRBV7-9 and TRBJ2-2, with 12 bases matching TRBD2. Germline-derived CDR1 and CDR2 are SEHNR and FQNEAQ (reference sequence). This CDR3 region has 16 residues. The V segment lost 4 bases and the J segment 5 bases; nucleotides outside the gene matches: 5. The CDR3 here is CASSSLAGGRTGELFF. In DNA form, the CDR3 reads TGTGCCAGCAGCTCCCTAGCGGGAGGGAGGACCGGGGAGCTGTTTTTT.

This clonotype was recorded many times. The chain joins TRBV11-2 to TRBJ2-2; D is ambiguous. The germline gives CDR1 SGHAT, CDR2 FQNNGV. V shed 3 bases and J shed 2 bases, with 1 base lying between them. The CDR3 spans 12 residues. The CDR3 is CASSFNTGELFF. Here the CDR3 DNA reads TGTGCCAGCAGCTTTAACACCGGGGAGCTGTTTTTT.

This clonotype was detected a few times. The chain has TRBV5-1 and TRBJ2-6; D perhaps matches TRBD1 (6 bases). The CDR3 contains 15 residues. The V gene lost 4 bases and the J gene lost 2 bases, with 10 bases spanning the gap. CDR1 and CDR2 (germline): SGHRS, YFSETQ. The CDR3 sequence: CASSRTGTGANVLTF. CDR3 DNA: TGCGCCAGCAGCAGAACAGGGACTGGGGCCAACGTCCTGACTTTC.

This clonotype was detected ten times or more. The chain is built from TRBV10-3 and TRBJ1-3; unclear D gene. Trimming took 5 bases from V and 2 from J, leaving 16 bases between them. Germline lookup yields CDR1 ENHRY and CDR2 SYGVKD. The CDR3 has 16 amino acids. This chain's CDR3 is CAISPGSGGTGNTIYF. The CDR3, as DNA: TGTGCCATCAGTCCGGGATCGGGAGGCACTGGAAACACCATATATTTT.

The sample holds many counts of this clonotype. The V and J genes are TRBV5-1 and TRBJ1-5; D is unresolved. Germline CDR1 and CDR2: SGHRS and YFSETQ. V was cut by 5 bases and J by 2 bases, with 8 bases left in between. The CDR3 runs to 13 residues. In nucleotides, the CDR3 is TGCGCCAGCAGTGCCAGCCGCAATCAGCCCCAGCATTTT. Translated, it gives CASSASRNQPQHF.

This clonotype has just a few counts. The V call is TRBV7-2, the J call TRBJ2-5; TRBD1 matches at 9 bases. J gave up 1 base and V 3 bases, and 3 bases lay outside the gene matches. Germline V gene data show CDR1 as SGHTA and CDR2 as FQGNSA. The CDR3 sequence is 15 residues long. CDR3 sequence reads: CASSFQTGGQETQYF. As DNA, the CDR3 is TGTGCCAGCAGCTTCCAGACAGGGGGCCAAGAGACCCAGTACTTC.

By proportion, this clonotype is medium-sized. This rearrangement joins TRBV12-3 or TRBV12-4 to TRBJ2-7; the D is unclear. The CDR3 is 14 amino acids. V was pared by 5 bases and J by 3 bases, with 14 bases between. The CDR3 region has the DNA TGTGCCAGCAGTCTGGAAGCGATCCGCTACGAGCAGTACTTC. It translates to CASSLEAIRYEQYF.